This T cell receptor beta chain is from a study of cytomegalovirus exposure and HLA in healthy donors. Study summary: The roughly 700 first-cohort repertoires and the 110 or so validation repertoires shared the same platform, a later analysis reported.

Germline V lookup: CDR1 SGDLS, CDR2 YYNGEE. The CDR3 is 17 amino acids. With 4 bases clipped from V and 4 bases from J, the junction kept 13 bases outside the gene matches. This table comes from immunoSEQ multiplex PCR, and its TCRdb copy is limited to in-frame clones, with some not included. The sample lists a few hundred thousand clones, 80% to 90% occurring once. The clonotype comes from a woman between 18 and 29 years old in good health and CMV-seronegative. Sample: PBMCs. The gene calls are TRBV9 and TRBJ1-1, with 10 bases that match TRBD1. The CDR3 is CASSTKAGQGPGTEAFF. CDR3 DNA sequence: TGTGCCAGCAGCACAAAAGCGGGACAGGGGCCGGGCACTGAAGCTTTCTTT.